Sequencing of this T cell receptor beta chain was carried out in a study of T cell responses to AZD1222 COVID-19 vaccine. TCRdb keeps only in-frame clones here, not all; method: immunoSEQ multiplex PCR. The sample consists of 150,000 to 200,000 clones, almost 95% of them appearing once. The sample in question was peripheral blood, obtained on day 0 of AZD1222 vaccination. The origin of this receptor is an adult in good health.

The CDR3 nucleotides read TGCAGCGTTGAACCCAGGGCGAACACTGAAGCTTTCTTT. Amino acids: CSVEPRANTEAFF. The rearrangement links TRBV29-1 to TRBJ1-1, with TRBD1 as a possible D gene (5 bases). Germline V gene lookup returns CDR1 SQVTM and CDR2 ANQGSEA. The CDR3 is 13 amino acids. V gave up 2 bases and J gave up 1 base, with 8 bases separating them.